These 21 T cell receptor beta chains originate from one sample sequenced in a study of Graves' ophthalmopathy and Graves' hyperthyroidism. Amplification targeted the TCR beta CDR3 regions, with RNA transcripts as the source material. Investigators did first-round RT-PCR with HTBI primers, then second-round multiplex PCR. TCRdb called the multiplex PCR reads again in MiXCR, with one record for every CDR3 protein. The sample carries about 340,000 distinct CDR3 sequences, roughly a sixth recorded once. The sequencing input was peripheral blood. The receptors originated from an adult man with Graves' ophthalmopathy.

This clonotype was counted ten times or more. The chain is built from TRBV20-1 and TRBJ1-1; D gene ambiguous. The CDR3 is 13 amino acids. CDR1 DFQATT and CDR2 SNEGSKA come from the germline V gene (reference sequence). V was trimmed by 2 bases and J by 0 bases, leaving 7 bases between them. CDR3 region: CSARKQLNTEAFF. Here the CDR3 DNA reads TGCAGTGCTAGAAAACAATTGAACACTGAAGCTTTCTTT.

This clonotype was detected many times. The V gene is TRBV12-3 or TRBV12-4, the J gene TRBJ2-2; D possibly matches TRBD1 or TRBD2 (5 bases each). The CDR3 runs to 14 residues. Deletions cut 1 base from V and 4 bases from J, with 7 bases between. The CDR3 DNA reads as TGTGCCAGCAGTTTAGGGGGACCCACCGGGGAGCTGTTTTTT. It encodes CASSLGGPTGELFF.

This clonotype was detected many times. For the CDR3, the DNA is TGCGCCAGCAGCTTGGAAGCCGCCAGCGCCTATAATTCACCCCTCCACTTT. It codes for CASSLEAASAYNSPLHF. V usage is TRBV5-1 and J usage is TRBJ1-6, with D unclear. The CDR3 is 17 amino acids. V lost 0 bases and J 2 bases, leaving 12 bases between the germline ends. CDR1 and CDR2 (germline): SGHRS, YFSETQ.

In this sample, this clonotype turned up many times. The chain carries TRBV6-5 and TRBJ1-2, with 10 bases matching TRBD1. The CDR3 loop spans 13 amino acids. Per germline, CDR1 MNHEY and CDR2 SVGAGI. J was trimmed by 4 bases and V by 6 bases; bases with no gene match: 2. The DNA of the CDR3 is TGTGCCAGCAGGGGACAGGGGCCCTATGGCTACACCTTC. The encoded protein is CASRGQGPYGYTF.

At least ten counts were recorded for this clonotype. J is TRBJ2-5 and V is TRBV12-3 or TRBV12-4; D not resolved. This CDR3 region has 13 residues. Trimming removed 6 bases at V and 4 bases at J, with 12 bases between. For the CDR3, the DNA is TGTGCCAGCAGCCGAGACCAGCTAGAGACCCAGTACTTC. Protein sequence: CASSRDQLETQYF.

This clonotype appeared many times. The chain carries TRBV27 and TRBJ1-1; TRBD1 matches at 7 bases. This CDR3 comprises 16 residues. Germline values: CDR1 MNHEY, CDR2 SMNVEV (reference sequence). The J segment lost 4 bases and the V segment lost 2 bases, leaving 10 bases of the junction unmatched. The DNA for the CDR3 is TGTGCCAGCAGTTTACGCTCAGGGGGTACTGGCACTGAAGCTTTCTTT. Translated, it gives CASSLRSGGTGTEAFF.

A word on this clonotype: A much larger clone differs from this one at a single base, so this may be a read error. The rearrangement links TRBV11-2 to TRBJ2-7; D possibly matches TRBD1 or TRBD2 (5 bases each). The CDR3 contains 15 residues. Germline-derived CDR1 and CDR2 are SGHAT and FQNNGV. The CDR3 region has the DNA TGTGTCAGCAGCTTCGGTAGGGCTGGGGGCTACGAGCAGTACTTC. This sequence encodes CVSSFGRAGGYEQYF.

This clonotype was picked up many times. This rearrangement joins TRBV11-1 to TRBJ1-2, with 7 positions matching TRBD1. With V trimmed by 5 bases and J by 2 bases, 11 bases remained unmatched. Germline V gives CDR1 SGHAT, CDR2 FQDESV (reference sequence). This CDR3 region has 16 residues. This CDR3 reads CASSPRDSQENYGYTF. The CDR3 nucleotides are TGTGCCAGCAGCCCCCGGGACAGTCAAGAGAACTATGGCTACACCTTC.

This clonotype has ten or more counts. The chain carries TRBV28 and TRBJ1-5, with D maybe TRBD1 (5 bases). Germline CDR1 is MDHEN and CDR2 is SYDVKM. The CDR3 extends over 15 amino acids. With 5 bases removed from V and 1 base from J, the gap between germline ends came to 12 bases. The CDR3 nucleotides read TGTGCCAGCAGTCCTCTTGGGGGGAGCAATCAGCCCCAGCATTTT. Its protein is CASSPLGGSNQPQHF.

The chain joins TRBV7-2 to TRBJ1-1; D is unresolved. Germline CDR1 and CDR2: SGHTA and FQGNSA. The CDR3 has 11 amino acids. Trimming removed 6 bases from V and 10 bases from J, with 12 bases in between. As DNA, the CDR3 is TGTGCCAGCAGTGAAGGCGTGGTAGCTTTCTTT. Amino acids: CASSEGVVAFF.

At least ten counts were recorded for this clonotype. In nucleotides, the CDR3 is TGTGCCATCAGAGAACTAGCGGACACCGGGGAGCTGTTTTTT. Amino acid sequence: CAIRELADTGELFF. V usage is TRBV10-3 and J usage is TRBJ2-2; 8 bases align to TRBD2. V was clipped by 6 bases and J by 3 bases; unmatched bases: 3. The germline V gene has CDR1 ENHRY and CDR2 SYGVKD. There are 14 residues in the CDR3.

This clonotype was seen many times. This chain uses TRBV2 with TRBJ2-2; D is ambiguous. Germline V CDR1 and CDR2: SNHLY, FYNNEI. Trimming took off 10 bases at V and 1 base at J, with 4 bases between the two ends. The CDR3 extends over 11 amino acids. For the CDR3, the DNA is TGTGCCATAGGGAACACCGGGGAGCTGTTTTTT. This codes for CAIGNTGELFF.

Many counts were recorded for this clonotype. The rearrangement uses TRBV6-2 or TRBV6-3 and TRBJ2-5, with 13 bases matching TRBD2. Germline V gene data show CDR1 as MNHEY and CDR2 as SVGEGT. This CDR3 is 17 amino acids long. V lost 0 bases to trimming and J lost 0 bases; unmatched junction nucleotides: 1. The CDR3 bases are TGTGCCAGCAGTTACTCGACTAGCGGGGGGTACCAAGAGACCCAGTACTTC. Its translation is CASSYSTSGGYQETQYF.

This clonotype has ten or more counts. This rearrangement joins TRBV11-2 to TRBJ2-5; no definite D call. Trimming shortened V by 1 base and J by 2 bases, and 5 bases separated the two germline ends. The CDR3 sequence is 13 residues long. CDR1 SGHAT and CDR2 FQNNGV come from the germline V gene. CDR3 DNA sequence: TGTGCCAGCAGCTTAGTGCTACAAGAGACCCAGTACTTC. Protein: CASSLVLQETQYF.

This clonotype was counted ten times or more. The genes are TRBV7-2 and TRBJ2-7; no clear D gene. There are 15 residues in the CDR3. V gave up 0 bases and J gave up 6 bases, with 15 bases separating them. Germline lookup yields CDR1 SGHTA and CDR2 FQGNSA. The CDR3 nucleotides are TGTGCCAGCAGCTTAGCGGAACCCCCTCTTGTCGAGCAGTACTTC. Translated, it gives CASSLAEPPLVEQYF.

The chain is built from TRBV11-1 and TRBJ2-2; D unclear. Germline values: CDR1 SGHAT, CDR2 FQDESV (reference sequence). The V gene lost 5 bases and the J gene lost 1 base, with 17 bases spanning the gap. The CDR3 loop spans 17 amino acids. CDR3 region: CASSPPITGLNTGELFF. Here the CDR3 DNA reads TGTGCCAGCAGCCCCCCCATCACGGGTCTGAACACCGGGGAGCTGTTTTTT. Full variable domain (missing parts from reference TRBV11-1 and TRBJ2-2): EAEVAQSPRYKITEKSQAVAFWCDPISGHATLYWYRQILGQGPELLVQFQDESVVDDSQLPKDRFSAERLKGVDSTLKIQPAELGDSAMYLCASSPPITGLNTGELFFGEGSRLTVL.

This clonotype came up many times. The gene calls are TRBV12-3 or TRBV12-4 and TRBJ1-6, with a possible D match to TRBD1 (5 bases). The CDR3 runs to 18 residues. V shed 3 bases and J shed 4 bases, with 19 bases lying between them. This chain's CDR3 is CASSFRGTRVQYNSPLHF. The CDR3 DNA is TGTGCCAGCAGTTTCCGCGGGACTAGGGTCCAGTATAATTCACCCCTCCACTTT.

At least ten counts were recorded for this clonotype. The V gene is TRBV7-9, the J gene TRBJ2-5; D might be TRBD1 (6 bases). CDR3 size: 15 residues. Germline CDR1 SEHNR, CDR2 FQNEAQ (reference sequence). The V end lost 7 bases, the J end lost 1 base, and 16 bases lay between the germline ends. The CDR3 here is CASTQNPDSQETQYF. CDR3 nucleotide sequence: TGTGCCAGCACTCAGAATCCGGACAGCCAAGAGACCCAGTACTTC.

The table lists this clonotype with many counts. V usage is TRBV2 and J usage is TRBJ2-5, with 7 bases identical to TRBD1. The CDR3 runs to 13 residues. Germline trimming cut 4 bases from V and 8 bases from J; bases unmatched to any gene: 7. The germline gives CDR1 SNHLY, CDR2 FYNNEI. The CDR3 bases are TGTGCCAGCAGTGGGGACAGTTTTTCAACCCAGTACTTC. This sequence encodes CASSGDSFSTQYF.

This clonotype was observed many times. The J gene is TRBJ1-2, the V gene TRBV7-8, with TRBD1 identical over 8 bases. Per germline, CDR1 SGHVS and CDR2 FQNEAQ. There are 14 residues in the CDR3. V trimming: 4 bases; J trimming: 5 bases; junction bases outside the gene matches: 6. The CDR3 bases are TGTGCCAGCAGCTCGACAGGGGCCGGGTATGGCTACACCTTC. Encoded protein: CASSSTGAGYGYTF. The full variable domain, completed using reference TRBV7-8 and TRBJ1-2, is GAGVSQSPRYKVAKRGQDVALRCDPISGHVSLFWYQQALGQGPEFLTYFQNEAQLDKSGLPSDRFFAERPEGSVSTLKIQRTQQEDSAVYLCASSSTGAGYGYTFGSGTRLTVV.

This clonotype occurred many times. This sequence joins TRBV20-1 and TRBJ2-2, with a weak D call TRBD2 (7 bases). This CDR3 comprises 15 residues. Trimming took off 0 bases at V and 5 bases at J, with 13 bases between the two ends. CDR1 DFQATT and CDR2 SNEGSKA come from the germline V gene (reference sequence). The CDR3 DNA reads TGCAGTGCTAGAGATGCCAGGGGAGGGACCGGGGAGCTGTTTTTT. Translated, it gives CSARDARGGTGELFF.